Listed below are T cell receptor beta chains from one sample, sequenced in a study of blood T cell repertoires in COVID-19. The assay was immunoSEQ multiplex PCR, and TCRdb's table has in-frame clones only and misses some. Counted here are approximately 200,000 clones, roughly four fifths occurring once; the ten biggest clones make up around 3%. What was sequenced was peripheral blood. The receptors here all came from a woman aged 25 to 45 who had recovered from COVID-19. The CDR3 runs from the conserved cysteine through the conserved F or W. D genes are given only for firm matches. Expanded clones are given a class, and other clones once, few, many or no size at all.

.,TRBV9,.,TRBJ2-2,CASSVVGASGELFF,TGTGCCAGCAGCGTAGTGGGGGCGAGCGGGGAGCTGTTTTTT
.,TRBV13,.,TRBJ2-1,CASSLGDNYNEQFF,TGTGCCAGCAGCTTGGGGGACAACTACAATGAGCAGTTCTTC
.,TRBV5-6,.,TRBJ2-7,CASRRQGGHEQYF,TGTGCCAGCCGGAGACAGGGAGGACACGAGCAGTACTTC
TRBD2,TRBV6-5,few,TRBJ2-7,CAGGAGGSSYEQYF,TGTGCCGGAGGAGCGGGAGGATCCTCCTACGAGCAGTACTTC
.,TRBV28,.,TRBJ1-2,CASLISSKPGGYTF,TGTGCCAGCCTAATTTCGTCTAAACCAGGGGGCTACACCTTC
TRBD1,TRBV19,.,TRBJ2-3,CATGQGRTDTQYF,TGTGCCACCGGACAGGGGAGGACAGATACGCAGTATTTT
TRBD1,TRBV27,.,TRBJ1-1,CASSFSTGGWTEAFF,TGTGCCAGCAGTTTTTCTACAGGGGGTTGGACTGAAGCTTTCTTT
.,TRBV9,.,TRBJ2-7,CASSSRDTSYEQYF,TGTGCCAGCAGCTCGAGGGACACCTCCTACGAGCAGTACTTC
.,TRBV28,.,TRBJ1-6,CASLGSEGRSYNSPLHF,TGTGCCAGCCTAGGGAGCGAGGGGAGGTCCTATAATTCACCCCTCCACTTT
TRBD2,TRBV14,.,TRBJ2-3,CATKRGSTDTQYF,TGTGCCACTAAGCGGGGCAGCACAGATACGCAGTATTTT
TRBD1,TRBV10-1,.,TRBJ1-1,CASSGQGAENTEAFF,TGCGCCAGCAGCGGACAGGGGGCCGAGAACACTGAAGCTTTCTTT
.,TRBV7-9,.,TRBJ1-2,CASSLEAVYGYTF,TGTGCCAGCAGCTTGGAGGCAGTCTATGGCTACACCTTC
TRBD1,TRBV7-3,.,TRBJ2-7,CASSLRDRGPLGEQYF,TGTGCCAGCAGCTTAAGGGACAGGGGGCCCCTCGGCGAGCAGTACTTC
.,TRBV3-1/TRBV3-2,.,TRBJ2-5,CASSFGGQQETQYF,TGTGCCAGCAGCTTCGGGGGACAGCAAGAGACCCAGTACTTC
TRBD1,TRBV5-1,.,TRBJ1-1,CASFGTGIRDTEAFF,TGCGCCAGCTTCGGGACAGGGATAAGGGACACTGAAGCTTTCTTT
.,TRBV11-2,.,TRBJ2-7,CASSIGEIYEQYF,TGTGCCAGCTCCATAGGAGAGATCTACGAGCAGTACTTC
TRBD1,TRBV24-1,.,TRBJ2-7,CATSDTGQDEQYF,TGTGCCACCAGTGATACCGGACAGGACGAGCAGTACTTC
.,TRBV21-1,.,TRBJ2-2,CASSKAGREGYTGELFF,TGTGCCAGCAGCAAAGCGGGCCGGGAGGGCTACACCGGGGAGCTGTTTTTT
.,TRBV28,.,TRBJ1-4,CASSLPADARGLFF,TGTGCCAGCAGTTTACCGGCGGACGCGAGAGGGCTGTTTTTT
TRBD1,TRBV29-1,.,TRBJ2-1,CSVAIQGANEQFF,TGCAGCGTTGCAATACAGGGGGCCAATGAGCAGTTCTTC
TRBD1,TRBV24-1,.,TRBJ1-5,CATSDQTGGGDQPQHF,TGTGCCACCAGTGATCAGACAGGGGGTGGCGATCAGCCCCAGCATTTT
.,TRBV10-3,.,TRBJ2-7,CAITTSNSYEQYF,TGTGCCATCACGACATCGAACTCCTACGAGCAGTACTTC
TRBD1,TRBV6-1,.,TRBJ1-4,CASSEGGTGLPTNEKLFF,TGTGCCAGCAGTGAAGGAGGGACAGGCCTACCAACTAATGAAAAACTGTTTTTT
TRBD1,TRBV19,.,TRBJ1-2,CASSISAGTGDGYTF,TGTGCCAGTAGTATATCTGCCGGGACAGGAGATGGCTACACCTTC
.,TRBV9,.,TRBJ1-1,CASSVVRGLNTEAFF,TGTGCCAGCAGCGTAGTCAGGGGCCTGAACACTGAAGCTTTCTTT
.,TRBV9,.,TRBJ2-1,CASSLSPHGSSYNEQFF,TGTGCCAGCAGCCTCTCCCCCCATGGTAGCTCCTACAATGAGCAGTTCTTC
.,TRBV5-1,.,TRBJ2-2,CASSDRGSGTGELFF,TGCGCCAGCAGCGATAGGGGATCGGGCACCGGGGAGCTGTTTTTT
TRBD1,TRBV29-1,.,TRBJ1-2,CSVGPGTGGYGYTF,TGCAGCGTTGGGCCCGGGACAGGGGGCTATGGCTACACCTTC
.,TRBV16,.,TRBJ2-2,CASSHGNTGELFF,TGTGCCAGCAGCCACGGGAACACCGGGGAGCTGTTTTTT
TRBD2,TRBV11-2,few,TRBJ2-7,CASSLMTSGTYEQYF,TGTGCCAGCAGCTTAATGACTAGCGGAACCTACGAGCAGTACTTC
TRBD1,TRBV19,.,TRBJ1-1,CASGQGGTEAFF,TGTGCCAGTGGGCAGGGGGGCACTGAAGCTTTCTTT
TRBD2,TRBV5-4,many,TRBJ2-7,CASSLGSSGTLDEQYF,TGTGCCAGCAGCTTGGGGTCTAGCGGGACCCTTGACGAGCAGTACTTC
.,TRBV5-1,few,TRBJ2-1,CASSLSGTLYNEQFF,TGCGCCAGCAGCTTGTCCGGGACACTCTACAATGAGCAGTTCTTC
.,TRBV7-8,many,TRBJ1-6,CASSSRESYNSPLHF,TGTGCCAGCAGCTCGCGAGAGTCCTATAATTCACCCCTCCACTTT
TRBD1,TRBV28,.,TRBJ1-3,CASTPPQGAFGNTIYF,TGTGCCAGCACCCCTCCACAGGGGGCTTTTGGAAACACCATATATTTT
TRBD1,TRBV7-3,.,TRBJ2-3,CASSLTGTGTDTQYF,TGTGCCAGCAGCTTAACGGGGACAGGGACAGATACGCAGTATTTT
TRBD2,TRBV5-1,.,TRBJ2-3,CASSRKTSGNTDTQYF,TGCGCCAGCAGCCGGAAGACTAGCGGAAACACAGATACGCAGTATTTT
TRBD2,TRBV2,once,TRBJ2-1,CASSETTSGYNEQFF,TGTGCCAGCAGTGAAACCACTAGCGGGTACAATGAGCAGTTCTTC
.,TRBV5-1,.,TRBJ2-5,CASSSPGLGQETQYF,TGCGCCAGCAGCTCACCGGGACTGGGGCAGGAGACCCAGTACTTC
.,TRBV18,.,TRBJ2-1,CASLGRGEQFF,TGTGCCAGCTTGGGCCGGGGTGAGCAGTTCTTC
TRBD1,TRBV7-3,.,TRBJ1-1,CASSSQTGENTEAFF,TGTGCCAGCAGCTCCCAGACAGGGGAAAACACTGAAGCTTTCTTT
.,TRBV24-1,once,TRBJ2-5,CATSDSTGRYGETQYF,TGTGCCACCAGTGATTCGACAGGGAGGTATGGGGAGACCCAGTACTTC
.,TRBV19,.,TRBJ2-1,CASSIDSPPADNEQFF,TGTGCCAGTAGTATAGATAGCCCCCCTGCCGACAATGAGCAGTTCTTC
.,TRBV15,.,TRBJ1-6,CATSRDGASPLHF,TGTGCCACCAGCAGAGATGGGGCTTCACCCCTCCACTTT
TRBD2,TRBV5-1,.,TRBJ2-2,CASSLRTSGTTGELFF,TGCGCCAGCAGCCTTCGGACTAGCGGGACCACCGGGGAGCTGTTTTTT
TRBD1,TRBV19,.,TRBJ2-7,CASSDRAGEQYF,TGTGCCAGTTCGGACAGGGCCGGGGAGCAGTACTTC
TRBD2,TRBV6-1,.,TRBJ2-7,CASSEVGGSINEQYF,TGTGCCAGCAGTGAAGTTGGCGGGAGTATCAACGAGCAGTACTTC
TRBD1,TRBV16,few,TRBJ1-4,CASSPGQGGKLFF,TGTGCCAGCAGCCCCGGACAGGGCGGAAAACTGTTTTTT
TRBD1,TRBV30,.,TRBJ1-5,CACGTGSQPQHF,TGTGCCTGCGGGACAGGGAGCCAGCCCCAGCATTTT
TRBD1,TRBV19,.,TRBJ1-5,CASTIGKGRTGGVDQPQHF,TGTGCCAGTACCATCGGGAAGGGGAGGACAGGGGGTGTCGATCAGCCCCAGCATTTT
.,TRBV14,.,TRBJ2-7,CASSPKAKGATGEEQYF,TGTGCCAGCAGCCCTAAAGCTAAGGGAGCGACCGGGGAGGAGCAGTACTTC
.,TRBV6-6,.,TRBJ1-3,CASSFTRLNTIYF,TGTGCCAGCAGCTTTACGCGCCTGAACACCATATATTTT
.,TRBV19,.,TRBJ1-2,CASSIDGNRTSYGYTF,TGTGCCAGTAGTATAGACGGCAACAGGACCTCCTATGGCTACACCTTC
.,TRBV11-2,few,TRBJ2-7,CASSSPREQYF,TGTGCCAGCAGCTCCCCCAGGGAGCAGTACTTC
.,TRBV30,.,TRBJ1-4,CAWSVQTRGKLFF,TGTGCCTGGAGTGTACAAACTCGGGGGAAACTGTTTTTT
TRBD1,TRBV5-3,few,TRBJ1-2,CARSARTGGYYGYTF,TGTGCCAGAAGCGCCCGGACAGGGGGGTACTATGGCTACACCTTC
.,TRBV9,.,TRBJ2-1,CASSGKGVNEQFF,TGTGCCAGCAGCGGTAAAGGGGTCAATGAGCAGTTCTTC
TRBD1,TRBV30,.,TRBJ2-7,CAWHPGQGHEQYF,TGTGCCTGGCACCCGGGACAGGGCCACGAGCAGTACTTC
.,TRBV24-1,.,TRBJ2-1,CATSDPGGAGNGNEQFF,TGTGCCACCAGTGACCCTGGAGGGGCAGGGAACGGCAATGAGCAGTTCTTC
TRBD2,TRBV6-5,.,TRBJ2-5,CASSFGGLAGVETQYF,TGTGCCAGCAGTTTCGGGGGACTAGCGGGAGTTGAGACCCAGTACTTC